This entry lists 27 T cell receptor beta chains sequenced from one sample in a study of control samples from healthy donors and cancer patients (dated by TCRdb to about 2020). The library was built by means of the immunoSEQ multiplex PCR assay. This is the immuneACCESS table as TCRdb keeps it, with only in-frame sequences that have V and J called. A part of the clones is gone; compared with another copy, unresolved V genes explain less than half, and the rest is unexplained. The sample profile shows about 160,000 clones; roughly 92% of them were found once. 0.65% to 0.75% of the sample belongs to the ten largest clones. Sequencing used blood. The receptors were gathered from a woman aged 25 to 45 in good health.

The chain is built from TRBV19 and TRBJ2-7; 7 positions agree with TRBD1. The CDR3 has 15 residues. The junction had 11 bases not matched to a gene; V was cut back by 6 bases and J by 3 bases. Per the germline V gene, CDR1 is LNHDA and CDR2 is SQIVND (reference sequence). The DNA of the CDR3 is TGTGCCAGTAGCCCAACAGGGGACCAATTCTACGAGCAGTACTTC. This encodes CASSPTGDQFYEQYF.

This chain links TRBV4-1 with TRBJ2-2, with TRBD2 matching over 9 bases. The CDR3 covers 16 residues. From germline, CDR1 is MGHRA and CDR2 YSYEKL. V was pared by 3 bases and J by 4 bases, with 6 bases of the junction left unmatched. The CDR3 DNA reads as TGCGCCAGCAGCCACCGACTAGCGGAGGGCACCGGGGAGCTGTTTTTT. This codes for CASSHRLAEGTGELFF.

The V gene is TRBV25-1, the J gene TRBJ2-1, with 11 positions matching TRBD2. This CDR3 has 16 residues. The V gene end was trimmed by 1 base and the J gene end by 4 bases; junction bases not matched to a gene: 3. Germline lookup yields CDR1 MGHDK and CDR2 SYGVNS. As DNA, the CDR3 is TGTGCCAGCAGTGAATCTAGCGGGAGGCGGTACAATGAGCAGTTCTTC. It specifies CASSESSGRRYNEQFF.

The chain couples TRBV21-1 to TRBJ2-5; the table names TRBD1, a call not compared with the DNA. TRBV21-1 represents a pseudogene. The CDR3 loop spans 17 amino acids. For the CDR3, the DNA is TGTGCCAGCAGCAAATGGGGCAGAGCGAGCAACAAAGAGACCCAGTACTTC. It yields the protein CASSKWGRASNKETQYF.

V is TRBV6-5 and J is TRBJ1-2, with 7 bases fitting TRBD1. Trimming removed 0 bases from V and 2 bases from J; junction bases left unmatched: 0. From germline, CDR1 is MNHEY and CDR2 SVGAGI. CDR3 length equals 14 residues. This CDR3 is CASSYSTGNYGYTF. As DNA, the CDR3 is TGTGCCAGCAGTTACTCGACAGGGAACTATGGCTACACCTTC.

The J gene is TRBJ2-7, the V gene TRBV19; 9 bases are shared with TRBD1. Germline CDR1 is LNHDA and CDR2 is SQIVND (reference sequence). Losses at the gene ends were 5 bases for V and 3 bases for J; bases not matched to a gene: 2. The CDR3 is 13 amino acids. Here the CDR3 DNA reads TGTGCCAGTAGTCAGACAGGGGGCTACGAGCAGTACTTC. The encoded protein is CASSQTGGYEQYF.

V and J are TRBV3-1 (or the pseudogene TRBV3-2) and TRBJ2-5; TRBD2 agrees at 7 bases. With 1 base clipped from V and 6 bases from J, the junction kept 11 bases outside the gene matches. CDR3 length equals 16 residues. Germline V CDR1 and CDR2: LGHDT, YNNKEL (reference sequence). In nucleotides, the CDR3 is TGTGCCAGCAGCCAAGTGGGCGGGAGTCCCTTGAAGACCCAGTACTTC. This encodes CASSQVGGSPLKTQYF.

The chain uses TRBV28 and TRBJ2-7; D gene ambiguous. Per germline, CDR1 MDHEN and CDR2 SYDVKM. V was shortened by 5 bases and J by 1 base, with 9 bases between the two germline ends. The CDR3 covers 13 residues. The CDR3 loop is CASSPLESYEQYF. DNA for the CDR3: TGTGCCAGCAGTCCTCTGGAGTCCTACGAGCAGTACTTC.

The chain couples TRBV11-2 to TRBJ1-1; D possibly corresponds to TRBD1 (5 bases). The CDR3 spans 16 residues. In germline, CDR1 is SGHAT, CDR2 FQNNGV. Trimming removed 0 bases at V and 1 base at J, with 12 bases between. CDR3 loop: CASSLDLAGRNTEAFF. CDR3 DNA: TGTGCCAGCAGCTTAGATCTAGCAGGGCGGAACACTGAAGCTTTCTTT.

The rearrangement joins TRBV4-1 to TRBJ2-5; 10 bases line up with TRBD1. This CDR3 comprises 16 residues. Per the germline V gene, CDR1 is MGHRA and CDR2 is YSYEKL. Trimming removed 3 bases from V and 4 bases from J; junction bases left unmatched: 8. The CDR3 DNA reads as TGCGCCAGCAGCCAGGTCGGGACAGGGGCGGGAGAGACCCAGTACTTC. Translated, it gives CASSQVGTGAGETQYF.

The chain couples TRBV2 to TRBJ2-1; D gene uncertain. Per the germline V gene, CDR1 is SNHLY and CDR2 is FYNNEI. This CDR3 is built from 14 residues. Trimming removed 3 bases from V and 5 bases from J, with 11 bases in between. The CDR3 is CASSEVLVHNEQFF. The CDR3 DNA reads TGTGCCAGCAGTGAGGTCCTAGTTCACAATGAGCAGTTCTTC.

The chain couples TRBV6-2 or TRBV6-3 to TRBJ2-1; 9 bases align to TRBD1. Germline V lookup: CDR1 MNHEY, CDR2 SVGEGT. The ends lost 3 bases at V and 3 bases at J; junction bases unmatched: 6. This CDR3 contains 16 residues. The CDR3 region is CASSYSRDRVYNEQFF. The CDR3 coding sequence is TGTGCCAGCAGTTATAGCCGGGACAGGGTCTACAATGAGCAGTTCTTC.

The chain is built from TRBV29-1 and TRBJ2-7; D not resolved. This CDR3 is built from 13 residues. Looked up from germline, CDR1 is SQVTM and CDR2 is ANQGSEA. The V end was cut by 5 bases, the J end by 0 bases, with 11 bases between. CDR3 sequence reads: CSVLLASSYEQYF. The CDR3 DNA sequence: TGCAGCGTTTTATTGGCCAGCTCCTACGAGCAGTACTTC.

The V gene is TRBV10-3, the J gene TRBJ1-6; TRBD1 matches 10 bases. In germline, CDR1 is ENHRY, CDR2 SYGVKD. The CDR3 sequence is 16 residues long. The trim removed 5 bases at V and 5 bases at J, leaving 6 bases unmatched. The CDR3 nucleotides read TGTGCCATCAGTCAGGACAGGGGGAAAAATAATTCACCCCTCCACTTT. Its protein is CAISQDRGKNNSPLHF.

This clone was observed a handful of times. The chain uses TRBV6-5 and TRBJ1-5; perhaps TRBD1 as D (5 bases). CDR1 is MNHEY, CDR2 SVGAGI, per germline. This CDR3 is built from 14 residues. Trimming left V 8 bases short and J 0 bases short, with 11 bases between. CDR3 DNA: TGTGCCAGCGACCGGGGCCGTAGCAATCAGCCCCAGCATTTT. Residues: CASDRGRSNQPQHF.

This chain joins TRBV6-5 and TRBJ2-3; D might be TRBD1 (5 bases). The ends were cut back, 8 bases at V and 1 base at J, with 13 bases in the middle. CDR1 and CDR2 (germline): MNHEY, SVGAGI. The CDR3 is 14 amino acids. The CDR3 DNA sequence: TGTGCCAGCCTACCCGGACACCGCACAGATACGCAGTATTTT. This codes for CASLPGHRTDTQYF.

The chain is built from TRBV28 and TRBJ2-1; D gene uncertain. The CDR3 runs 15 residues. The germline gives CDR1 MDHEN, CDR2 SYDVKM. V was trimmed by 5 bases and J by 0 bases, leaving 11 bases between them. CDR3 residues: CASSHAESSYNEQFF. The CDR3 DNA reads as TGTGCCAGCAGTCATGCCGAGAGCTCCTACAATGAGCAGTTCTTC.

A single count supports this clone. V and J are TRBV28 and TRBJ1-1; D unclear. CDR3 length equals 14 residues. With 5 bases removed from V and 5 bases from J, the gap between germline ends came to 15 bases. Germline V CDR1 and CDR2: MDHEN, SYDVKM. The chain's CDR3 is CASSLRPRRTEAFF. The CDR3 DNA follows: TGTGCCAGCAGTCTACGCCCTCGCAGGACTGAAGCTTTCTTT.

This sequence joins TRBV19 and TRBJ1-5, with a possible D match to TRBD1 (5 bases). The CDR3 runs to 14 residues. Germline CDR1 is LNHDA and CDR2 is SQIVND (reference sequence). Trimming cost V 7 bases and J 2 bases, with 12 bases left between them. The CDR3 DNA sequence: TGTGCCAGTAAGATCAGGGTGGGCAATCAGCCCCAGCATTTT. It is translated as CASKIRVGNQPQHF.

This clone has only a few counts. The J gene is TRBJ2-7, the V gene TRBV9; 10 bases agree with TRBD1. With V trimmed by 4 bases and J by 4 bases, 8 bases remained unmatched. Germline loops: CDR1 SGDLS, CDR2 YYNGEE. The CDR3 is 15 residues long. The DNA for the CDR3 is TGTGCCAGCAGCTCGGGACAGGGGTCTACATACGAGCAGTACTTC. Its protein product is CASSSGQGSTYEQYF.

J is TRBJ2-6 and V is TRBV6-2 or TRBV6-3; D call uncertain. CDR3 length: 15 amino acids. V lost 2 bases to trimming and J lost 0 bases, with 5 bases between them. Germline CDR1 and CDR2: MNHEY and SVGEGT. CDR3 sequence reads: CASSYIGSGANVLTF. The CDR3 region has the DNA TGTGCCAGCAGTTACATAGGCTCTGGGGCCAACGTCCTGACTTTC.

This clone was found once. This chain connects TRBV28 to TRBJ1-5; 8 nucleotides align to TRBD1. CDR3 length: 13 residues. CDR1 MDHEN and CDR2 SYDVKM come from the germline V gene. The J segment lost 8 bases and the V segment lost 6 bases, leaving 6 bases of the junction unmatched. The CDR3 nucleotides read TGTGCCAGCAGCAGACAGGGGATTAAGCCCCAGCATTTT. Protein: CASSRQGIKPQHF.

In nucleotides, the CDR3 is TGTGCCAGCAGCTTACAGGGCCGCTCTAACTATGGCTACACCTTC. Translation: CASSLQGRSNYGYTF. The chain uses TRBV5-4 and TRBJ1-2; possible D gene TRBD1, 6 bases. V lost 2 bases and J lost 0, with 11 bases in between. The germline V gene encodes CDR1 SGHNT and CDR2 YYREEE (reference sequence). The CDR3 totals 15 residues.

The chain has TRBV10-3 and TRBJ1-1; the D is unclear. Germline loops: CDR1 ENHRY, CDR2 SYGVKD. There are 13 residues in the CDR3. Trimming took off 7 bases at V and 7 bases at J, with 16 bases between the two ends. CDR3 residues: CAITERENSEAFF. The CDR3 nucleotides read TGTGCCATCACCGAGAGGGAGAATAGTGAAGCTTTCTTT.

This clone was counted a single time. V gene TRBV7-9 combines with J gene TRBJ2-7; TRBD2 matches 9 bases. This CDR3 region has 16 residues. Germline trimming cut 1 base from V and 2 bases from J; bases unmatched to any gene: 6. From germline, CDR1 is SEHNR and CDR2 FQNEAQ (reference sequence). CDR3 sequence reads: CASSLGLAGPPYEQYF. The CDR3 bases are TGTGCCAGCAGCTTAGGGCTAGCGGGGCCCCCCTACGAGCAGTACTTC.

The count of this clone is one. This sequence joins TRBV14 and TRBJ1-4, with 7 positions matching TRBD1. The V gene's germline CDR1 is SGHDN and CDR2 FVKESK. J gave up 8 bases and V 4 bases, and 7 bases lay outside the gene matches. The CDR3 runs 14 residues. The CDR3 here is CASSRTGFDEKLFF. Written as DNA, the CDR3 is TGTGCCAGCAGCCGGACAGGATTTGACGAAAAACTGTTTTTT.

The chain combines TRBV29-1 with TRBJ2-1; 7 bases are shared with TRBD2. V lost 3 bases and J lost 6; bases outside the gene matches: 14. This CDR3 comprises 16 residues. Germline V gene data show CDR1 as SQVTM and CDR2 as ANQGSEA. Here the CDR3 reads CSVDGRRAGVANEQFF. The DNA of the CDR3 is TGCAGCGTTGATGGGAGGCGGGCGGGAGTGGCCAATGAGCAGTTCTTC.